These 22 T cell receptor beta chains were all obtained from the same sample, sequenced in a study of blood T cell repertoires in COVID-19. Measured with immunoSEQ multiplex PCR; TCRdb has only the in-frame clones, and not every one. The sample carries around 69,000 clones, around four fifths recorded once. Sequencing input: peripheral blood. All receptors come from a woman in her fifties or sixties with acute or convalescent COVID-19.

This clone was recorded a few times. The gene calls are TRBV9 and TRBJ1-2, with D possibly matching TRBD1 (5 bases). V was clipped by 0 bases and J by 7 bases, with 16 bases between them. Per the germline V gene, CDR1 is SGDLS and CDR2 is YYNGEE. This CDR3 contains 15 residues. The CDR3 nucleotides read TGTGCCAGCAGCGTAGCCAGGGAAGGTCTTGGTGGCTACACCTTC. Its protein product is CASSVAREGLGGYTF. The full variable domain, with the rest looked up from reference TRBV9 and TRBJ1-2, is DSGVTQTPKHLITATGQRVTLRCSPRSGDLSVYWYQQSLDQGLQFLIQYYNGEERAKGNILERFSAQQFPDLHSELNLSSLELGDSALYFCASSVAREGLGGYTFGSGTRLTVV.

V and J are TRBV21-1 and TRBJ1-1. TRBV21-1 is a recognized pseudogene. The CDR3 runs 17 residues. The CDR3 coding sequence is TGTGCCAGCAGCAAATTTAGGGCACTAGTCGGGGTCCCTGAAGCTTTCTTT. It yields the protein CASSKFRALVGVPEAFF.

J is TRBJ2-7 and V is TRBV2, with 11 nucleotides matching TRBD1. CDR1 is SNHLY, CDR2 FYNNEI, per germline. The CDR3 totals 14 residues. V lost 4 bases to trimming and J lost 6 bases; unmatched junction nucleotides: 5. The CDR3 is CASSGGQGAGEQYF. CDR3 nucleotides: TGTGCCAGCAGTGGAGGACAGGGGGCCGGCGAGCAGTACTTC.

The J gene is TRBJ2-1, the V gene TRBV6-2 or TRBV6-3, with a weak D call TRBD1 (6 bases). The CDR3 runs to 16 residues. V lost 2 bases, J lost 3 bases, and 14 bases lay in between. Germline V gene sequence: CDR1 MNHEY, CDR2 SVGEGT. The CDR3 is CASSYVRGSLYNEQFF. The CDR3 DNA reads TGTGCCAGCAGTTACGTTAGGGGGTCTCTCTACAATGAGCAGTTCTTC.

Comment on this clone: Sequence at one end of the junction differs from germline and may be a read error. This chain uses TRBV9 with TRBJ2-3; possibly TRBD2 for D (5 bases). CDR1 SGDLS and CDR2 YYNGEE come from the germline V gene. CDR3 length equals 14 residues. Written as DNA, the CDR3 is TGTGCCAGCAGCGTAATGTCTAGCAGAGATACGCAGTATTTT. Residues: CASSVMSSRDTQYF. The variable domain in full, with the rest retrieved from reference TRBV9 and TRBJ2-3, is DSGVTQTPKHLITATGQRVTLRCSPRSGDLSVYWYQQSLDQGLQFLIQYYNGEERAKGNILERFSAQQFPDLHSELNLSSLELGDSALYFCASSVMSSRDTQYFGPGTRLTVL.

The chain is built from TRBV15 and TRBJ1-1; weak D call: TRBD1 (5 bases). Germline V gene lookup returns CDR1 LNHNV and CDR2 YYDKDF (reference sequence). There are 17 residues in the CDR3. V lost 0 bases, J lost 3 bases, and 17 bases lay in between. The CDR3 DNA reads as TGTGCCACCAGCAGAGATCCCCCCGGGGGGTTTGACACTGAAGCTTTCTTT. This sequence encodes CATSRDPPGGFDTEAFF. The variable domain in full, completed from reference TRBV15 and TRBJ1-1, reads DAMVIQNPRYQVTQFGKPVTLSCSQTLNHNVMYWYQQKSSQAPKLLFHYYDKDFNNEADTPDNFQSRRPNTSFCFLDIRSPGLGDTAMYLCATSRDPPGGFDTEAFFGQGTRLTVV.

This clone was observed a single time. V is TRBV9 and J is TRBJ2-3; D gene ambiguous. V was cut by 4 bases and J by 2 bases, with 20 bases left in between. This CDR3 is 17 amino acids long. Germline V lookup: CDR1 SGDLS, CDR2 YYNGEE. CDR3 in amino acids: CASSPFRSGALTDTQYF. CDR3 bases: TGTGCCAGCAGCCCCTTCCGATCTGGAGCGCTCACAGATACGCAGTATTTT. Using reference TRBV9 and TRBJ2-3 for the parts outside the CDR3, the full variable domain is DSGVTQTPKHLITATGQRVTLRCSPRSGDLSVYWYQQSLDQGLQFLIQYYNGEERAKGNILERFSAQQFPDLHSELNLSSLELGDSALYFCASSPFRSGALTDTQYFGPGTRLTVL.

The CDR3 reads CASSQSTDPRGEKLFF. The CDR3 DNA is TGTGCCAGCAGCCAATCAACGGATCCTCGGGGTGAAAAACTGTTTTTT. The chain uses TRBV16 and TRBJ1-4; D remains unclear. V was trimmed by 0 bases and J by 7 bases, leaving 15 bases between them. The CDR3 extends over 16 amino acids. Germline V gives CDR1 KGHSY, CDR2 FQNENV.

This rearrangement joins TRBV5-1 to TRBJ1-6, with 7 bases aligning to TRBD1. This CDR3 contains 15 residues. Germline values: CDR1 SGHRS, CDR2 YFSETQ. The ends lost 1 base at V and 8 bases at J; junction bases unmatched: 6. The CDR3 DNA reads as TGCGCCAGCAGCTTGCTAGGGCAGGGGGATTCACCCCTCCACTTT. Protein sequence: CASSLLGQGDSPLHF.

J is TRBJ2-3 and V is TRBV9; 8 nucleotides agree with TRBD2. This CDR3 is built from 17 residues. After removal of 4 bases from V and 1 base from J, the junction contained 11 bases not matched to a gene. CDR1 and CDR2 from the germline V gene are SGDLS and YYNGEE. The CDR3 sequence is CASSPLRSGGGTDTQYF. In DNA, the CDR3 is TGTGCCAGCAGCCCCCTAAGGTCGGGGGGGGGCACAGATACGCAGTATTTT.

The V call is TRBV2, the J call TRBJ2-3; 12 nucleotides match TRBD2. Germline CDR1 reads SNHLY; CDR2 reads FYNNEI. V lost 2 bases to trimming and J lost 3 bases; unmatched junction nucleotides: 3. CDR3 length equals 16 residues. The CDR3 loop is CASSETSGRITDTQYF. CDR3 DNA sequence: TGTGCCAGCAGTGAAACTAGCGGGAGGATTACAGATACGCAGTATTTT.

As regards this clone: Additional DNA sequences in this sample encode the identical CDR3. V and J are TRBV23-1 and TRBJ1-2, with D tentatively TRBD1 (5 bases). TRBV23-1 is reported as an ORF; its role is uncertain. V lost 0 bases, J lost 8 bases, and 19 bases lay in between. CDR3 length: 16 amino acids. The CDR3 nucleotides read TGCGCCAGCAGTCAATCCACATGCGGGGCGGGGGGGGGCTACACCTTC. The encoded protein is CASSQSTCGAGGGYTF.

The CDR3 here is CASSSTGTSGYNEQFF. CDR3 in DNA: TGTGCCAGCAGTTCTACCGGGACTAGCGGATACAATGAGCAGTTCTTC. The chain couples TRBV6-2 or TRBV6-3 to TRBJ2-1; 11 bases align to TRBD2. V was clipped by 4 bases and J by 4 bases; unmatched bases: 6. The CDR3 is made up of 16 amino acids. In germline, CDR1 is MNHEY, CDR2 SVGEGT.

This clone has a single count. The genes are TRBV14 and TRBJ2-7; no definite D call. V lost 2 bases, J lost 4 bases, and 12 bases lay in between. CDR1 and CDR2 from the germline V gene are SGHDN and FVKESK. The CDR3 covers 14 residues. CDR3 sequence: CASSQKRAGYEQYF. CDR3 nucleotide sequence: TGTGCCAGCAGCCAAAAACGAGCCGGGTACGAGCAGTACTTC.

This chain links TRBV6-5 with TRBJ1-2, with D possibly TRBD1 on 6 matching bases. In germline, CDR1 is MNHEY, CDR2 SVGAGI. There are 15 residues in the CDR3. Trimming removed 0 bases from V and 5 bases from J, with 13 bases in between. The CDR3 here is CASSYSPRGTYGYTF. The CDR3 nucleotides are TGTGCCAGCAGTTACTCCCCCAGGGGCACTTATGGCTACACCTTC.

J is TRBJ2-7 and V is TRBV3-1 (or the pseudogene TRBV3-2); 9 bases are a match to TRBD1. Trimming at V came to 2 bases and at J to 6 bases, leaving 14 bases not matched to a gene. This CDR3 comprises 17 residues. Germline lookup yields CDR1 LGHDT and CDR2 YNNKEL (reference sequence). CDR3 in DNA: TGTGCCAGCAGCCAAAGGAGGGGCCGACAGGGGGAGTTCGAGCAGTACTTC. It translates to CASSQRRGRQGEFEQYF.

V is TRBV6-5 and J is TRBJ2-5; 8 nucleotides match TRBD2. The CDR3 length is 13 residues. CDR1 is MNHEY and CDR2 is SVGAGI in the germline V gene. Trimming at V came to 6 bases and at J to 9 bases, leaving 9 bases not matched to a gene. The CDR3 spells CASRRTREGSQYF. CDR3 nucleotide sequence: TGTGCCAGCAGAAGGACTCGGGAGGGGTCCCAGTACTTC.

This clone has more than one count but fewer than ten. The chain recombines TRBV5-4 with TRBJ2-5; 9 bases line up with TRBD1. Germline V gene sequence: CDR1 SGHNT, CDR2 YYREEE (reference sequence). The CDR3 sequence is 16 residues long. J gave up 4 bases and V 4 bases, and 11 bases lay outside the gene matches. This CDR3 is CASSTGTGSGPETQYF. CDR3 sequence (DNA): TGTGCCAGCAGCACCGGGACAGGGTCGGGGCCAGAGACCCAGTACTTC.

This clone was detected once. V gene TRBV28 combines with J gene TRBJ2-7; possibly TRBD1 for D (7 bases). V dropped 3 bases and J dropped 10 bases, with 19 bases sitting between them. The CDR3 totals 14 residues. Germline V gives CDR1 MDHEN, CDR2 SYDVKM. CDR3 coding DNA: TGTGCCAGCAGTTTGGGCAGGGGGGCTATGGGACAGTACTTC. Translating gives CASSLGRGAMGQYF.

This chain connects TRBV5-8 to TRBJ1-2; D may be TRBD1 (5 bases). V was shortened by 1 base and J by 4 bases, with 8 bases between the two germline ends. The CDR3 length is 13 residues. Germline lookup yields CDR1 SGHTS and CDR2 YDEGEE. The CDR3 is CASSLQGGYGYTF. The DNA of the CDR3 is TGTGCCAGCAGCTTGCAGGGCGGCTATGGCTACACCTTC.

This clone was counted a single time. The rearrangement links TRBV7-2 to TRBJ2-1; 11 positions match TRBD2. The V segment lost 6 bases and the J segment 6 bases; nucleotides outside the gene matches: 7. From germline, CDR1 is SGHTA and CDR2 FQGNSA. The CDR3 contains 15 residues. The CDR3 spells CASRSRLAGFNEQFF. CDR3 DNA sequence: TGTGCCAGCAGGAGCAGACTAGCGGGATTCAATGAGCAGTTCTTC.

The V gene is TRBV2, the J gene TRBJ2-2; D may be TRBD1 (5 bases). Between the trimmed V and J ends, which lost 4 bases and 0 bases, there was a span of 6 bases. Germline CDR1 is SNHLY and CDR2 is FYNNEI. The CDR3 runs 14 residues. CDR3: CASSVGPNTGELFF. The CDR3 DNA follows: TGTGCCAGCAGTGTGGGGCCGAACACCGGGGAGCTGTTTTTT.